These 2 T cell receptor beta chains originate from one sample sequenced in a study of T cells in Graves' hyperthyroidism and ophthalmopathy. The source material, RNA transcripts, was used to amplify TCR beta CDR3 regions. A set of HTBI primers served as the primers for a first-round RT-PCR of the TCR CDR3. TCRdb redid the calling of the multiplex PCR reads with MiXCR, one entry per CDR3 protein. The sample carries about 640,000 distinct CDR3 sequences, approximately 14% recorded once. Material: blood. These receptors were taken from a woman between 50 and 59 years old with Graves' ophthalmopathy.

This clonotype was seen ten or more times. The CDR3 loop is CASSLTRTNTDTQYF. The DNA for the CDR3 is TGTGCCAGCAGCCTCACCAGAACCAACACAGATACGCAGTATTTT. V is TRBV11-2 and J is TRBJ2-3; the D is unclear. V was trimmed by 5 bases and J by 2 bases, leaving 14 bases between them. This CDR3 has 15 amino acids. Germline CDR1 is SGHAT and CDR2 is FQNNGV. Together with reference TRBV11-2 and TRBJ2-3, the CDR3 gives the full variable domain: EAGVAQSPRYKIIEKRQSVAFWCNPISGHATLYWYQQILGQGPKLLIQFQNNGVVDDSQLPKDRFSAERLKGVDSTLKIQPAKLEDSAVYLCASSLTRTNTDTQYFGPGTRLTVL.

The chain uses TRBV5-1 and TRBJ1-2; TRBD1 agrees at 11 bases. V shed 2 bases, J shed 0 bases, and the junction held 6 bases outside the gene matches. This CDR3 has 17 amino acids. Germline V lookup: CDR1 SGHRS, CDR2 YFSETQ. DNA of the CDR3: TGCGCCAGCAGCTTACGGACAGGGGGCTCCTCTAACTATGGCTACACCTTC. As protein: CASSLRTGGSSNYGYTF. The full variable domain, with the rest looked up from reference TRBV5-1 and TRBJ1-2, is KAGVTQTPRYLIKTRGQQVTLSCSPISGHRSVSWYQQTPGQGLQFLFEYFSETQRNKGNFPGRFSGRQFSNSRSEMNVSTLELGDSALYLCASSLRTGGSSNYGYTFGSGTRLTVV.